A selection of T cell receptor beta chains follows, all from one sample in a study of cytomegalovirus exposure and HLA in healthy donors. Measured with immunoSEQ multiplex PCR; TCRdb has only the in-frame clones, and not every one. This table holds 150,000 to 200,000 clones, around 87% found once. Sequencing was done on a sample of PBMCs. These receptors all come from a woman aged 18-35 years in good health and CMV-seronegative. Both conserved end residues are part of each CDR3. A D gene is named only where the DNA matches it firmly. Only some rows state a clone size, as once, few, many or a class for expanded clones.

d_call	v_call	j_call	clone_size	cdr3_aa	cdr3_nt
-	TRBV5-1	TRBJ1-1	few	CASRYGGEAFF	TGCGCCAGCAGGTACGGGGGTGAAGCTTTCTTT
TRBD1	TRBV7-9	TRBJ2-2	-	CASSLSPGTGNTGELFF	TGTGCCAGCAGCTTATCCCCGGGGACAGGAAACACCGGGGAGCTGTTTTTT
-	TRBV19	TRBJ2-7	-	CASSIRHGQLAAYEQYF	TGTGCCAGTAGTATCCGGCACGGACAGCTGGCCGCCTACGAGCAGTACTTC
-	TRBV4-1	TRBJ2-1	-	CASSQGTTEVNEQFF	TGCGCCAGCAGCCAAGGGACAACAGAAGTCAATGAGCAGTTCTTC
TRBD1	TRBV7-2	TRBJ1-2	-	CASSPPPTGFYGYTF	TGTGCCAGCAGCCCACCCCCGACAGGGTTCTATGGCTACACCTTC
TRBD1	TRBV5-1	TRBJ2-2	-	CASSSLLGQGALGTGELFF	TGCGCCAGCAGCTCTCTCCTGGGACAGGGGGCATTGGGGACCGGGGAGCTGTTTTTT
TRBD2	TRBV6-5	TRBJ2-7	-	CASTTLARYEQYF	TGTGCCAGCACCACACTAGCGAGGTACGAGCAGTACTTC
-	TRBV13	TRBJ1-1	-	CASSEGNRDTEAFF	TGTGCCAGCAGCGAGGGAAATAGGGACACTGAAGCTTTCTTT
-	TRBV29-1	TRBJ1-6	-	CSVSGGNNSPLHF	TGCAGCGTCAGCGGGGGTAACAATTCACCCCTCCACTTT
-	TRBV28	TRBJ1-6	-	CASTPRSPLHF	TGTGCCAGCACCCCTCGGTCACCCCTCCACTTT